This TCR beta chain was sequenced in a study of response to subunit inactivated influenza vaccine. Study observations and caveats: There was a suggestion from the authors that each seasonal influenza vaccination recruits few new T cells.

On this clonotype: The antigen is not known.

V was trimmed by 7 bases and J by 0 bases, leaving 13 bases between them. The CDR3 is 14 residues long. Each CDR3 protein gets one entry after TCRdb re-called the RT-PCR reads with MiXCR. The sample has some 640,000 distinct CDR3 sequences; around 14% are singletons. Sample: PBMCs from blood, taken 14 days before vaccination. This clonotype originated in a man aged 45-60 years who received an inactivated influenza vaccine. V is TRBV12-3 or TRBV12-4 and J is TRBJ2-7; tentatively, D is TRBD1 or TRBD2 (5 bases each). The CDR3 DNA reads as TGTGCCAGCACCTCATTTGGGACCTCCTACGAGCAGTACTTC. Translating it yields CASTSFGTSYEQYF.